This T cell receptor beta chain was sequenced in a study of T cells in Graves' hyperthyroidism and ophthalmopathy (dated by TCRdb to the late 2010s). General notes on the study: Peripheral blood samples were taken at the time of initial diagnosis, prior to any treatment. TCR V-J signatures able to tell the groups apart were searched for in a discovery cohort of 100 patients, of whom more than 40 had Graves' ophthalmopathy and 55 to 60 had stable Graves' hyperthyroidism. The study also compared thyroid tissue and blood T-cell repertoires from roughly six Graves' hyperthyroidism patients. The paper describes TCR Vbeta CDR3 sequencing of 135 peripheral blood samples, made up of 43 ophthalmopathy patients, roughly 80 hyperthyroidism patients and 17 progressor patients. Prospective prediction of ophthalmopathy was tested in an independent validation cohort consisting of some 18 hyperthyroidism patients and approximately 16 patients who later progressed to ophthalmopathy. Following sampling, methimazole starting at 30 mg daily was given to hyperthyroidism patients, and high-dose intravenous methylprednisolone was given to ophthalmopathy patients. For training and testing, the 100 or so patients in the discovery cohort were randomly divided in a 7:3 ratio.

Details on this clonotype: The target of this receptor is not known. A much bigger clone sits one base away, suggesting this may be a read error. This is likely a read error, given that the CDR3 carries no conserved phenylalanine or tryptophan at its end.

Amplification of TCR beta CDR3 regions was carried out from RNA transcripts. The TCR CDR3 was subjected to a first round of RT-PCR using the HTBI primer set and the Qiagen OneStep RT-PCR kit. Libraries were constructed in a second round of multiplex PCR, after which size selection and purification were carried out. Paired-end sequencing of the libraries was performed with 100 bp reads on an Illumina HiSeq2000. The authors processed their data as follows. Raw data were processed with SOAPnuke, discarding reads with adapters, uncalled bases, mean Phred below 15, or no exact constant-primer or identifier match. High-quality paired reads were merged with COPE v1.2.5, and unique nucleotide sequences were defined as clonotypes. MiTCR v1.1 was used to align clonotypes to the IMGT TRBV, TRBD and TRBJ reference segments. Only V-J combinations with frequency above 0.0001, covering 99% to 99.2% of repertoires, were analysed. The TCS score was defined as the ratio of F50 (clonal expansion) to E x V (chaos), calculated using BLOSUM62-based TCRdist between CDR3 peptides within each V-J. Welch's t-statistics and random forest reduced approximately 520 V-J features to 13, which were used in a naive Bayes classifier (R e1071). The public reads were reanalyzed by TCRdb: fastp trimming at Q25, MiXCR alignment, in-frame beta chains only. Entries are consolidated by CDR3 protein sequence, retaining the most common genes and DNA. The V and J calls here are based on TCRdb, not the publication. The sample records under 400,000 distinct CDR3 sequences, around 16% of which are singletons. Of the sample, about 27% falls within the top ten clones.

The hyperthyroidism patients were between 18 and 65 years old and newly diagnosed, with a disease duration of less than 2 months. Exclusion was applied to patients with uncontrolled infections, other autoimmune diseases, pregnancy or lactation. Diagnoses relied on clinical symptoms, serum thyroxine and TRAb, thyroid ultrasound and orbital computed tomography. Blood from progressor patients was collected at the time of first diagnosis with hyperthyroidism, before any ophthalmopathy symptoms had appeared. PBMCs were separated from roughly 9.6 ml of fresh peripheral blood using Ficoll-Paque density gradient centrifugation. Progressor patients were defined as those initially diagnosed with Graves' hyperthyroidism in whom ophthalmopathy developed during follow-up. Total RNA was extracted using Trizol reagent, and RNA quality was assessed on an Agilent 2100 Bioanalyzer. The germline V and J ends show losses of 6 bases and 1 base respectively, and no gene match explains 6 bases of the junction. The CDR3 comprises 15 residues, both ends counted. Only the CDR3 DNA stays, 45 bases, in frame from base 1.

Beyond this particular receptor, the publication reports: Most expanded thyroid clonotypes (frequency above 0.001) were also detected in blood, a finding suggesting that blood repertoires may reflect thyroid immune responses. Sample size was not statistically predetermined, and blinding of investigators to group allocation was not performed. During validation, the model predicted progression to ophthalmopathy a median of approximately 6.5 months ahead of onset, with almost 71% sensitivity and around 73% specificity. A model built on a 13 V-J signature distinguished ophthalmopathy from stable hyperthyroidism, reaching around 88% sensitivity and 81% to 83% specificity in cross-validation and 80%/75% in testing.

The rearrangement combines TRBV12-3 or TRBV12-4 with TRBJ1-5, with 7 bases aligning to TRBD1. The sequenced sample was blood. This sequence was found in a woman aged 18-29 years with Graves' hyperthyroidism that later progressed to Graves' ophthalmopathy. The CDR3 region: CASRPQGSSNQPQHL. Here is the DNA: TGTGCCAGCAGGCCACAGGGGAGCAGCAATCAGCCCCAGCATCTT.